This entry lists 18 T cell receptor beta chains sequenced from one sample in a study of OX40 agonist ivuxolimab in advanced cancers. Using immunoSEQ multiplex PCR, the repertoire was profiled, and TCRdb retains in-frame clones only, with some absent. The table includes about 14,000 clones, roughly three quarters detected once. This material consisted of CD4+ or CD8+ T cells sorted from blood, taken in a trial of the OX40 agonist ivuxolimab. The receptors here all came from an adult with an advanced solid tumor such as melanoma, head and neck, liver or kidney cancer.

The genes are TRBV5-8 and TRBJ2-7; TRBD1 or TRBD2 may be the D gene (5 bases each). Germline assignment: CDR1 SGHTS and CDR2 YDEGEE. CDR3 size: 15 residues. V shed 4 bases and J shed 1 base, with 15 bases lying between them. The CDR3 here is CASSAGTGPSYEQYF. CDR3 in DNA: TGTGCCAGCAGCGCAGGGACGGGGCCATCCTACGAGCAGTACTTC.

The J gene is TRBJ2-3, the V gene TRBV27, with TRBD2 identical over 9 bases. From germline, CDR1 is MNHEY and CDR2 SMNVEV (reference sequence). The CDR3 totals 20 residues. V shed 5 bases and J 0 bases; nucleotides not matched to a gene: 18. DNA of the CDR3: TGTGCCAGCAGTCCCGGCGGGGGGGGTGTTATAAAAGTTAGCACAGATACGCAGTATTTT. It yields the protein CASSPGGGGVIKVSTDTQYF.

The chain employs TRBV9 and TRBJ2-1; possible D gene TRBD2, 5 bases. Germline V CDR1 and CDR2: SGDLS, YYNGEE. V lost 3 bases, J lost 10 bases, and 14 bases lay in between. The CDR3 has 13 amino acids. For the CDR3, the DNA is TGTGCCAGCAGCGGAATCGGGGTCGGCGAGCAGTTCTTC. It codes for CASSGIGVGEQFF.

V is TRBV5-6 and J is TRBJ2-3; D is unresolved. The CDR3 totals 14 residues. Germline V gene lookup returns CDR1 SGHDT and CDR2 YYEEEE. V was cut by 4 bases and J by 3 bases, with 12 bases left in between. The CDR3 coding sequence is TGTGCCAGCAGCACCGCACCCGGAACAGATACGCAGTATTTT. Residues: CASSTAPGTDTQYF.

The chain joins TRBV4-3 to TRBJ2-3; D perhaps matches TRBD1 (6 bases). This CDR3 is built from 16 residues. V was clipped by 1 base and J by 3 bases, with 14 bases between them. Per germline, CDR1 LGHNA and CDR2 YSLEER. CDR3 residues: CASSQVMGHRTDTQYF. CDR3 DNA sequence: TGCGCCAGCAGCCAAGTGATGGGACACCGGACAGATACGCAGTATTTT.

This clone is labeled as medium-sized. J is TRBJ1-1 and V is TRBV6-5; D unresolved. Germline CDR1 reads MNHEY; CDR2 reads SVGAGI. V was pared by 2 bases and J by 4 bases, with 8 bases between. This CDR3 has 13 residues. CDR3 residues: CASSYGWSTEAFF. The CDR3 DNA follows: TGTGCCAGCAGTTACGGATGGAGCACTGAAGCTTTCTTT.

The rearrangement links TRBV27 to TRBJ1-4; the D is unclear. V was cut by 5 bases and J by 4 bases, with 11 bases left in between. CDR3 length: 14 residues. Germline loops: CDR1 MNHEY, CDR2 SMNVEV (reference sequence). The chain's CDR3 is CASSMDRDNEKLFF. The CDR3 DNA sequence: TGTGCCAGCAGTATGGACCGAGATAATGAAAAACTGTTTTTT.

This chain links TRBV6-6 with TRBJ1-5; no firm D call. This CDR3 comprises 13 residues. Germline values: CDR1 MNHNY, CDR2 SVGAGI (reference sequence). V lost 5 bases and J 0 bases, leaving 5 bases between the germline ends. The CDR3 DNA is TGTGCCAGCAGTACCTATAGCAATCAGCCCCAGCATTTT. Translating gives CASSTYSNQPQHF.

This clone came up a few times. V gene TRBV4-3 combines with J gene TRBJ2-7; TRBD2 agrees at 9 bases. Unmatched junction bases numbered 3, after V lost 0 bases and J lost 0 bases. This CDR3 spans 16 amino acids. Per germline, CDR1 LGHNA and CDR2 YSLEER. The CDR3 coding sequence is TGCGCCAGCAGCCAAGAATCGACTAGCGGCTCCTACGAGCAGTACTTC. Amino acid sequence: CASSQESTSGSYEQYF.

This chain links TRBV5-6 with TRBJ2-7; the D gene is possibly TRBD2 (6 bases). CDR1 and CDR2 (germline): SGHDT, YYEEEE. This CDR3 has 13 residues. V dropped 0 bases and J dropped 2 bases, with 6 bases sitting between them. The CDR3 sequence is CASSLGTTYEQYF. In nucleotides, the CDR3 is TGTGCCAGCAGCTTGGGGACTACCTACGAGCAGTACTTC.

This sequence joins TRBV7-9 and TRBJ2-2; D unresolved. This CDR3 comprises 15 residues. CDR1 is SEHNR, CDR2 FQNEAQ, per germline (reference sequence). Trimming removed 1 base from V and 8 bases from J, with 14 bases in between. CDR3 region: CASSLGAPGRGELFF. In DNA form, the CDR3 reads TGTGCCAGCAGCTTAGGAGCCCCAGGCCGAGGGGAGCTGTTTTTT. Full variable domain (rest looked up from reference TRBV7-9 and TRBJ2-2): DTGVSQNPRHKITKRGQNVTFRCDPISEHNRLYWYRQTLGQGPEFLTYFQNEAQLEKSRLLSDRFSAERPKGSFSTLEIQRTEQGDSAMYLCASSLGAPGRGELFFGEGSRLTVL.

This chain links TRBV9 with TRBJ1-2; unclear D gene. Trimming removed 4 bases at V and 7 bases at J, with 8 bases between. The CDR3 spans 11 residues. The germline V gene encodes CDR1 SGDLS and CDR2 YYNGEE. The CDR3 DNA sequence: TGTGCCAGCAGCCCCAGTCGTGGCTACACCTTC. Protein sequence: CASSPSRGYTF.

In this sample, this clone turned up once. The V and J genes are TRBV4-3 and TRBJ2-4, with D possibly being TRBD2 (6 bases). V lost 2 bases to trimming and J lost 7 bases, with 15 bases between them. The V gene's germline CDR1 is LGHNA and CDR2 YSLEER. The CDR3 is made up of 15 amino acids. CDR3 in amino acids: CASSQRVDRGNIQYF. The CDR3 bases are TGCGCCAGCAGCCAAAGGGTGGATCGGGGGAACATTCAGTACTTC.

The V call is TRBV5-4, the J call TRBJ2-3, with a weak D call TRBD2 (6 bases). From germline, CDR1 is SGHNT and CDR2 YYREEE (reference sequence). Trimming stripped 4 bases from V and 5 bases from J, with 14 bases between. CDR3 length: 14 residues. The DNA for the CDR3 is TGTGCCAGCAGCGGGGGGACTCTCGGAGATACGCAGTATTTT. This codes for CASSGGTLGDTQYF.

In this sample, this clone turned up once. The chain combines TRBV5-1 with TRBJ1-1; no clear D gene. The CDR3 has 14 residues. The germline V and J ends were trimmed by 0 bases and 5 bases, with 11 bases remaining between them. Per the germline V gene, CDR1 is SGHRS and CDR2 is YFSETQ. CDR3 residues: CASSLGGGSTEAFF. CDR3 coding DNA: TGCGCCAGCAGCTTGGGGGGAGGTTCGACTGAAGCTTTCTTT. The full variable domain, its missing parts supplied by reference TRBV5-1 and TRBJ1-1, is KAGVTQTPRYLIKTRGQQVTLSCSPISGHRSVSWYQQTPGQGLQFLFEYFSETQRNKGNFPGRFSGRQFSNSRSEMNVSTLELGDSALYLCASSLGGGSTEAFFGQGTRLTVV.

The chain uses TRBV11-2 and TRBJ1-2; D perhaps matches TRBD1 (5 bases). Trimming cost V 4 bases and J 10 bases, with 13 bases left between them. CDR1 and CDR2 (germline): SGHAT, FQNNGV. The CDR3 loop spans 12 amino acids. In DNA form, the CDR3 reads TGTGCCAGCAGCTACGGGCCGGGACCCTACACCTTC. It encodes CASSYGPGPYTF.

A few counts support this clone. CDR3 DNA sequence: TGTGCCAGCAGCCCCGGGACAGGGGCGTTTTTGAAGCAGTACTTC. This encodes CASSPGTGAFLKQYF. The chain couples TRBV7-9 to TRBJ2-7, with 10 bases aligning to TRBD1. Germline loops: CDR1 SEHNR, CDR2 FQNEAQ (reference sequence). The CDR3 is 15 residues long. V lost 5 bases, J lost 8 bases, and 12 bases stayed unmatched.

The gene calls are TRBV4-3 and TRBJ2-7; 9 nucleotides match TRBD1. The germline CDR1 and CDR2 sequences are LGHNA and YSLEER. V was clipped by 4 bases and J by 3 bases; unmatched bases: 7. CDR3 size: 15 residues. This chain's CDR3 is CASSPTGTGNYEQYF. The DNA for the CDR3 is TGCGCCAGCAGCCCTACCGGGACAGGGAACTACGAGCAGTACTTC.